A single sample gave rise to the 2 T cell receptor beta chains below, sequenced in a study of OX40 agonist ivuxolimab in advanced cancers. Assay used: immunoSEQ multiplex PCR; TCRdb lists only in-frame clones, some missing. Of more than 45,000 clones in the sample, 88% were seen once. The sample consisted of CD4+ or CD8+ T cells sorted from blood, taken in a trial of the OX40 agonist ivuxolimab. Receptor source: an adult with an advanced solid tumor such as melanoma, head and neck, liver or kidney cancer.

The CDR3 region is CASGWTGNQPQHF. CDR3 DNA sequence: TGTGCCAGCGGATGGACAGGGAATCAGCCCCAGCATTTT. The rearrangement links TRBV6-5 to TRBJ1-5, with TRBD1 matching 8 bases. Trimming took 8 bases from V and 4 from J; bases not matched to a gene: 4. This CDR3 spans 13 amino acids. Germline V gene lookup returns CDR1 MNHEY and CDR2 SVGAGI.

In this sample, this clone turned up once. The CDR3 nucleotides are TGTGCCACTAGAGTACAGGGGGGTAGCTCCTACGAGCAGTACTTC. This translates into CATRVQGGSSYEQYF. This sequence joins TRBV19 and TRBJ2-7; 8 bases match TRBD1. The V gene end was trimmed by 10 bases and the J gene end by 0 bases; junction bases not matched to a gene: 11. The CDR3 is 15 amino acids. Germline V gene data show CDR1 as LNHDA and CDR2 as SQIVND (reference sequence).